This TCR beta chain appears in the sequencing data of a study of blood T cell repertoires in COVID-19. The table came from immunoSEQ multiplex PCR; TCRdb's copy has only in-frame clones and leaves some out. In the table there are about 67,000 clones, approximately 87% of which are singletons. CDR1 and CDR2 from the germline V gene are LGHDT and YNNKEL (reference sequence). This CDR3 spans 15 amino acids. Trimming removed 8 bases from V and 4 bases from J; junction bases left unmatched: 9. This clone appeared a few times. This rearrangement joins TRBV3-1 (or the pseudogene TRBV3-2) to TRBJ2-1; 9 bases agree with TRBD2. This TCR came from a man in his fifties or sixties with active COVID-19. Sequenced sample: peripheral blood. CDR3 sequence (DNA): TGTGCCAGCGGTAGGGCTAGCGGGGTATACAATGAGCAGTTCTTC. Amino acids: CASGRASGVYNEQFF.